These 21 T cell receptor beta chains came from one sample sequenced in a study of blood T cell repertoires in COVID-19. Assay: immunoSEQ multiplex PCR; the TCRdb copy retains only in-frame clones and omits some. The table records around 190,000 clones, roughly 82% of them present only once. Sequenced material: peripheral blood. Receptors were obtained from a human donor in a cohort sampled during active COVID-19.

The CDR3 spells CASSQAGRGNNEKLFF. CDR3 DNA sequence: TGTGCCAGCAGCCAAGCAGGAAGAGGGAATAATGAAAAACTGTTTTTT. This chain links TRBV3-1 (or the pseudogene TRBV3-2) with TRBJ1-4; no clear D. Germline CDR1 is LGHDT and CDR2 is YNNKEL (reference sequence). V lost 1 base and J 4 bases, leaving 13 bases between the germline ends. The CDR3 consists of 16 residues.

The chain recombines TRBV27 with TRBJ1-5; D is undetermined. The CDR3 spans 13 residues. Germline CDR1 is MNHEY and CDR2 is SMNVEV (reference sequence). The V gene lost 0 bases and the J gene lost 4 bases, with 4 bases spanning the gap. The CDR3 nucleotides are TGTGCCAGCAGTTTATCCCGGAATCAGCCCCAGCATTTT. Its protein product is CASSLSRNQPQHF.

The chain recombines TRBV19 with TRBJ2-3; 13 nucleotides agree with TRBD2. V lost 4 bases to trimming and J lost 4 bases; unmatched junction nucleotides: 5. The germline gives CDR1 LNHDA, CDR2 SQIVND (reference sequence). The CDR3 is made up of 16 amino acids. The chain's CDR3 is CASSTRTSGSSDTQYF. The CDR3 region has the DNA TGTGCCAGTAGTACTCGGACTAGCGGGAGTTCAGATACGCAGTATTTT.

This sequence joins TRBV24-1 and TRBJ2-1, with 10 bases fitting TRBD1. The germline V gene has CDR1 KGHDR and CDR2 SFDVKD. The length of the CDR3 is 17 residues. V dropped 4 bases and J dropped 1; count of bases not matched to a gene: 6. The CDR3 bases are TGTGCCACCAGTGACGCGACAGGGGGCGGGTCCTACAATGAGCAGTTCTTC. Translating gives CATSDATGGGSYNEQFF.

The genes are TRBV27 and TRBJ1-5; 7 positions match TRBD1. Germline-derived CDR1 and CDR2 are MNHEY and SMNVEV (reference sequence). This CDR3 contains 17 residues. Trimming removed 6 bases from V and 4 bases from J; junction bases left unmatched: 15. The CDR3 loop is CASSTRQGRGGNQPQHF. DNA of the CDR3: TGTGCCAGCAGCACAAGACAGGGAAGAGGTGGGAATCAGCCCCAGCATTTT.

This clone was seen more than once but under ten times. V is TRBV5-1 and J is TRBJ1-1; maybe TRBD1 (5 bases). CDR3 length: 15 amino acids. Trimming removed 0 bases from V and 1 base from J, with 10 bases in between. Looked up from germline, CDR1 is SGHRS and CDR2 is YFSETQ. This CDR3 is CASSLGQGRNTEAFF. As DNA, the CDR3 is TGCGCCAGCAGCTTGGGCCAGGGAAGGAACACTGAAGCTTTCTTT.

J is TRBJ2-7 and V is TRBV2; D may be TRBD2 (6 bases). Germline CDR1 is SNHLY and CDR2 is FYNNEI. The V and J ends lost 6 bases and 0 bases respectively, with 18 bases between them. This CDR3 is built from 16 residues. CDR3 loop: CASRTSGRGDSYEQYF. The CDR3 coding sequence is TGTGCCAGCAGAACAAGCGGGCGGGGAGACTCCTACGAGCAGTACTTC.

V gene TRBV5-1 combines with J gene TRBJ1-1; D may be TRBD1 (6 bases). From germline, CDR1 is SGHRS and CDR2 YFSETQ. V was pared by 0 bases and J by 5 bases, with 11 bases between. The CDR3 has 14 amino acids. Here the CDR3 DNA reads TGCGCCAGCAGCTTGGCCAGGGGTAATACTGAAGCTTTCTTT. Its translation: CASSLARGNTEAFF.

This chain joins TRBV2 and TRBJ1-5; D remains ambiguous. V dropped 0 bases and J dropped 7 bases, with 13 bases sitting between them. The CDR3 extends over 15 amino acids. Germline V gene sequence: CDR1 SNHLY, CDR2 FYNNEI. The CDR3 region has the DNA TGTGCCAGCAGTGAAGCGCTTCGAACAAACCAGCCCCAGCATTTT. Translation gives CASSEALRTNQPQHF.

This clone was counted between two and nine times. The chain carries TRBV5-1 and TRBJ1-4; weak D call: TRBD1 (6 bases). V was pared by 4 bases and J by 7 bases, with 20 bases between. Per the germline V gene, CDR1 is SGHRS and CDR2 is YFSETQ. The CDR3 has 16 amino acids. The CDR3 DNA reads as TGCGCCAGCAGCCTGGGTCCTGGCAGGGGAACTGAAAAACTGTTTTTT. Translating gives CASSLGPGRGTEKLFF.

The chain couples TRBV7-8 to TRBJ1-5; perhaps TRBD1 as D (5 bases). Trimming took off 4 bases at V and 1 base at J, with 8 bases between the two ends. The CDR3 totals 14 residues. Per the germline V gene, CDR1 is SGHVS and CDR2 is FQNEAQ. CDR3 protein: CASSYGQSNQPQHF. The CDR3 DNA sequence: TGTGCCAGCAGCTACGGACAAAGCAATCAGCCCCAGCATTTT.

The chain employs TRBV4-1 and TRBJ2-7; TRBD2 aligns across 11 bases. CDR1 is MGHRA and CDR2 is YSYEKL in the germline V gene. The length of the CDR3 is 16 residues. Germline trimming cut 3 bases from V and 3 bases from J; bases unmatched to any gene: 7. This CDR3 reads CASSQGSGRAVYEQYF. The CDR3 nucleotides are TGCGCCAGCAGCCAGGGTAGCGGGAGGGCCGTCTACGAGCAGTACTTC.

This clone was found once. The V call is TRBV28, the J call TRBJ1-3; 7 bases match TRBD1. Germline CDR1 is MDHEN and CDR2 is SYDVKM. This CDR3 contains 16 residues. V trimming: 5 bases; J trimming: 5 bases; junction bases outside the gene matches: 12. The CDR3, as DNA: TGTGCCAGCAGTCCCCAAATAGGGGGCAGAAGAAACACCATATATTTT. Translating gives CASSPQIGGRRNTIYF.

The chain links TRBV29-1 to TRBJ2-7; a weak D match, TRBD1 (5 bases). The germline CDR1 and CDR2 sequences are SQVTM and ANQGSEA. This CDR3 region has 12 residues. V was shortened by 4 bases and J by 0 bases, with 7 bases between the two germline ends. CDR3 sequence: CSVGQNSYEQYF. DNA for the CDR3: TGCAGCGTTGGACAGAACTCCTACGAGCAGTACTTC.

The chain links TRBV13 to TRBJ2-3; D gene ambiguous. Germline V lookup: CDR1 PRHDT, CDR2 FYEKMQ (reference sequence). The CDR3 length is 17 residues. With 3 bases removed from V and 0 bases from J, the gap between germline ends came to 16 bases. The CDR3 region is CASSFLLQPQSTDTQYF. DNA for the CDR3: TGTGCCAGCAGCTTCCTCTTACAGCCCCAAAGCACAGATACGCAGTATTTT. Looking up the rest from reference TRBV13 and TRBJ2-3 gives the full variable domain: AAGVIQSPRHLIKEKRETATLKCYPIPRHDTVYWYQQGPGQDPQFLISFYEKMQSDKGSIPDRFSAQQFSDYHSELNMSSLELGDSALYFCASSFLLQPQSTDTQYFGPGTRLTVL.

This chain connects TRBV11-2 to TRBJ2-7, with a possible D match to TRBD1 (6 bases). This CDR3 contains 14 residues. Germline CDR1 and CDR2: SGHAT and FQNNGV. Trimming stripped 3 bases from V and 5 bases from J, with 14 bases between. The CDR3 sequence is CASSFAQGSHEQYF. DNA of the CDR3: TGTGCCAGCAGCTTTGCGCAGGGGAGCCACGAGCAGTACTTC.

V usage is TRBV9 and J usage is TRBJ2-1, with unresolved D. The CDR3 totals 16 residues. The V gene's germline CDR1 is SGDLS and CDR2 YYNGEE. V shed 2 bases and J shed 0 bases, with 12 bases lying between them. The CDR3 spells CASSVPPSSSYNEQFF. CDR3 nucleotides: TGTGCCAGCAGCGTCCCTCCGTCGAGCTCCTACAATGAGCAGTTCTTC. Combining the CDR3 with reference TRBV9 and TRBJ2-1 gives the whole variable domain DSGVTQTPKHLITATGQRVTLRCSPRSGDLSVYWYQQSLDQGLQFLIQYYNGEERAKGNILERFSAQQFPDLHSELNLSSLELGDSALYFCASSVPPSSSYNEQFFGPGTRLTVL.

The genes are TRBV7-2 and TRBJ2-3; TRBD2 matches 12 bases. V shed 5 bases, J shed 5 bases, and the junction held 2 bases outside the gene matches. CDR1 is SGHTA, CDR2 FQGNSA, per germline. The CDR3 has 14 amino acids. CDR3 residues: CASSQTSGRDTQYF. The DNA for the CDR3 is TGTGCCAGCAGCCAGACTAGCGGGAGAGATACGCAGTATTTT. The variable domain in full, with the rest retrieved from reference TRBV7-2 and TRBJ2-3, is GAGVSQSPSNKVTEKGKDVELRCDPISGHTALYWYRQSLGQGLEFLIYFQGNSAPDKSGLPSDRFSAERTGGSVSTLTIQRTQQEDSAVYLCASSQTSGRDTQYFGPGTRLTVL.

This clone was detected only a few times. The chain has TRBV30 and TRBJ1-5; 7 bases agree with TRBD1. This CDR3 spans 15 amino acids. Germline V gene sequence: CDR1 GTSNPN, CDR2 SVGIG (reference sequence). The junction had 7 bases not matched to a gene; V was cut back by 1 base and J by 4 bases. CDR3 bases: TGTGCCTGGAGTGCCCAATACAGGGGTAATCAGCCCCAGCATTTT. Residues: CAWSAQYRGNQPQHF.

The V and J genes are TRBV2 and TRBJ1-4; the D is unclear. The V gene lost 5 bases and the J gene lost 8 bases, with 12 bases spanning the gap. The CDR3 loop spans 13 amino acids. The germline V gene has CDR1 SNHLY and CDR2 FYNNEI. The CDR3 DNA reads as TGTGCCAGCAGTCTCATCCGGGGAGAAAAACTGTTTTTT. This encodes CASSLIRGEKLFF.

V and J are TRBV12-3 or TRBV12-4 and TRBJ2-5, with 9 bases identical to TRBD2. Losses at the gene ends were 2 bases for V and 13 bases for J; bases not matched to a gene: 8. This CDR3 comprises 13 residues. The CDR3 nucleotides read TGTGCCAGCAGTTTAAGAGCGGGAGGAGGTCCGTACTTC. It encodes CASSLRAGGGPYF.